One and the same sample provided the 21 T cell receptor beta chains below, sequenced in a study of T-cell reconstitution after alpha-beta-depleted transplantation in children. The TCRbeta library incorporated unique molecular identifiers. TCRdb itself ran the PCR reads through MiXCR, one entry per CDR3 protein. The table lists about 210,000 distinct CDR3 sequences, approximately 15% of them singletons. The source was PBMCs, mostly from graft donor cells, collected 360 days after TCRalphabeta/CD19-depleted stem cell transplant. The origin of the receptors is a male patient between 2 and 9 years old who had a stem cell transplant for acute lymphoblastic leukemia, so the T cells may come from the graft donor.

The rearrangement uses TRBV20-1 and TRBJ2-1; TRBD2 matches at 9 bases. J lost 8 bases, V lost 5 bases, and 16 bases had no gene match. CDR3 size: 16 residues. Germline CDR1 and CDR2: DFQATT and SNEGSKA (reference sequence). The CDR3 nucleotides read TGCAGTGCTTATATCAGGGGACTAGCCGCCTGGGATGAGCAGTTCTTC. Its protein product is CSAYIRGLAAWDEQFF.

The CDR3, as DNA: TGTGCCAGCAGCCCCCGTGGGGCCTACAATGAGCAGTTCTTC. Translated, it gives CASSPRGAYNEQFF. The gene calls are TRBV12-3 or TRBV12-4 and TRBJ2-1; D not certain. CDR3 length: 14 residues. V lost 6 bases and J 2 bases, leaving 11 bases between the germline ends.

A few counts support this clonotype. This rearrangement joins TRBV5-1 to TRBJ2-2; 13 bases fit TRBD2. Unmatched junction bases numbered 3, after V lost 4 bases and J lost 0 bases. CDR1 SGHRS and CDR2 YFSETQ come from the germline V gene. The CDR3 runs to 17 residues. The CDR3 reads CASSPLAGGTNTGELFF. The CDR3 DNA follows: TGCGCCAGCAGCCCACTAGCGGGGGGGACGAACACCGGGGAGCTGTTTTTT.

The rearrangement joins TRBV11-2 to TRBJ2-5, with D tentatively TRBD1 or TRBD2 (5 bases each). The CDR3 extends over 16 amino acids. Trimming stripped 2 bases from V and 0 bases from J, with 13 bases between. CDR1 and CDR2 (germline): SGHAT, FQNNGV. The CDR3 spells CASSLLGTQNQETQYF. The CDR3 nucleotides read TGTGCCAGCAGCTTATTAGGGACGCAAAACCAAGAGACCCAGTACTTC. The variable domain in full, completed from reference TRBV11-2 and TRBJ2-5, reads EAGVAQSPRYKIIEKRQSVAFWCNPISGHATLYWYQQILGQGPKLLIQFQNNGVVDDSQLPKDRFSAERLKGVDSTLKIQPAKLEDSAVYLCASSLLGTQNQETQYFGPGTRLLVL.

The chain couples TRBV6-5 to TRBJ1-5, with unresolved D. The CDR3 is 15 residues long. Trimming removed 8 bases from V and 0 bases from J, with 14 bases in between. Germline CDR1 and CDR2: MNHEY and SVGAGI. In DNA form, the CDR3 reads TGTGCCAGCCGATGGACGGTATATAGCAATCAGCCCCAGCATTTT. Translation: CASRWTVYSNQPQHF.

The rearrangement links TRBV5-1 to TRBJ2-5; perhaps D is TRBD1 or TRBD2 (5 bases each). The CDR3 covers 15 residues. The V end was cut by 6 bases, the J end by 1 base, with 16 bases between. The germline V gene has CDR1 SGHRS and CDR2 YFSETQ. For the CDR3, the DNA is TGCGCCAGCACGCGGCGCCGGGGCCCCCAAGAGACCCAGTACTTC. Its protein is CASTRRRGPQETQYF.

This clonotype has just a few counts. The chain links TRBV3-1 to TRBJ2-7; D is ambiguous. CDR3 length equals 15 residues. Trimming stripped 0 bases from V and 3 bases from J, with 12 bases between. Germline V CDR1 and CDR2: LGHDT, YNNKEL (reference sequence). In DNA, the CDR3 is TGTGCCAGCAGCCAAGAAGGGCTAGAAAGCTACGAGCAGTACTTC. Residues: CASSQEGLESYEQYF.

The chain recombines TRBV6-5 with TRBJ2-5, with D perhaps TRBD2 (5 bases). Germline CDR1 MNHEY, CDR2 SVGAGI. The CDR3 covers 12 residues. Trimming pared 7 bases from V and 3 bases from J, leaving 9 bases between. CDR3 DNA: TGTGCCAGCATAGGGAGCGAAGAGACCCAGTACTTC. Its translation is CASIGSEETQYF.

This clonotype was picked up many times. V and J are TRBV7-2 and TRBJ2-1; 8 bases are a match to TRBD2. Trimming took 1 base from V and 3 from J; bases not matched to a gene: 2. The CDR3 loop spans 15 amino acids. Germline-derived CDR1 and CDR2 are SGHTA and FQGNSA. CDR3 sequence reads: CASSLDLAGYNEQFF. Here the CDR3 DNA reads TGTGCCAGCAGCTTAGACCTAGCGGGCTACAATGAGCAGTTCTTC.

This clonotype was seen a handful of times. V usage is TRBV12-3 or TRBV12-4 and J usage is TRBJ1-1, with D possibly TRBD1 on 6 matching bases. The ends were cut back, 4 bases at V and 2 bases at J, with 8 bases in the middle. The CDR3 is 13 residues long. CDR3 amino acids: CASSWGQNTEAFF. The DNA for the CDR3 is TGTGCCAGCAGTTGGGGACAAAACACTGAAGCTTTCTTT.

This clonotype showed up many times. This sequence joins TRBV20-1 and TRBJ2-1; 7 positions agree with TRBD2. Trimming removed 5 bases from V and 8 bases from J; junction bases left unmatched: 15. This CDR3 is built from 15 residues. Germline V CDR1 and CDR2: DFQATT, SNEGSKA (reference sequence). The CDR3 DNA reads as TGCAGTGCTGGGACTATCCGACCAGACCCTCATGAGCAGTTCTTC. Amino acid sequence: CSAGTIRPDPHEQFF.

This clonotype was observed once. The chain couples TRBV7-9 to TRBJ1-1; 7 nucleotides align to TRBD1. There are 17 residues in the CDR3. CDR1 and CDR2 from the germline V gene are SEHNR and FQNEAQ (reference sequence). V lost 2 bases, J lost 3 bases, and 12 bases stayed unmatched. CDR3 DNA: TGTGCCAGCAGCTTATGGACCCTCAGGGGGAGGGACACTGAAGCTTTCTTT. It yields the protein CASSLWTLRGRDTEAFF.

This clonotype was observed a handful of times. J is TRBJ2-3 and V is TRBV29-1, with TRBD2 identical over 8 bases. Germline trimming cut 6 bases from V and 1 base from J; bases unmatched to any gene: 6. The germline V gene encodes CDR1 SQVTM and CDR2 ANQGSEA. The CDR3 runs 14 residues. This CDR3 reads CSVGRRGGTDTQYF. The CDR3 DNA reads as TGCAGCGTAGGTCGGCGGGGGGGCACAGATACGCAGTATTTT.

The chain has TRBV12-3 or TRBV12-4 and TRBJ1-5; 9 nucleotides agree with TRBD1. Germline trimming cut 6 bases from V and 1 base from J; bases unmatched to any gene: 7. The CDR3 has 16 amino acids. CDR3 residues: CASSSGQGWSNQPQHF. CDR3 nucleotide sequence: TGTGCCAGCAGCTCGGGACAGGGATGGAGCAATCAGCCCCAGCATTTT.

This clonotype was seen only a few times. The rearrangement joins TRBV6-1 to TRBJ2-7, with TRBD2 matching 9 bases. Per the germline V gene, CDR1 is MNHNS and CDR2 is SASEGT. V dropped 7 bases and J dropped 1; count of bases not matched to a gene: 5. The CDR3 is 14 amino acids. CDR3 bases: TGTGCCAGCAATGAGCGGGGGGAATCCTACGAGCAGTACTTC. Residues: CASNERGESYEQYF.

This clonotype has a handful of counts. The chain employs TRBV7-2 and TRBJ1-1, with 8 nucleotides matching TRBD1. After removal of 1 base from V and 3 bases from J, the junction contained 4 bases not matched to a gene. The germline CDR1 and CDR2 sequences are SGHTA and FQGNSA. The CDR3 is 15 residues long. The CDR3 is CASSLGTGWDTEAFF. DNA for the CDR3: TGTGCCAGCAGCTTAGGGACAGGGTGGGACACTGAAGCTTTCTTT.

V usage is TRBV5-1 and J usage is TRBJ1-1; D gene unclear. Germline assignment: CDR1 SGHRS and CDR2 YFSETQ. This CDR3 has 15 amino acids. V was pared by 0 bases and J by 0 bases, with 9 bases between. The CDR3, as DNA: TGCGCCAGCAGCTTGGAACAGATCATGAACACTGAAGCTTTCTTT. This sequence encodes CASSLEQIMNTEAFF.

The chain uses TRBV28 and TRBJ2-7; perhaps TRBD1 as D (6 bases). V gave up 6 bases and J gave up 7 bases, with 25 bases separating them. Germline V gene lookup returns CDR1 MDHEN and CDR2 SYDVKM. This CDR3 contains 16 residues. The DNA for the CDR3 is TGTGCCAGCAGCGGGCAGGGGACCCCAGGAAGGGTGGAGCAGTACTTC. It translates to CASSGQGTPGRVEQYF.

The table lists this clonotype with a few counts. This chain connects TRBV5-6 to TRBJ1-5; no definite D call. The CDR3 has 16 amino acids. Trimming removed 2 bases from V and 0 bases from J, with 12 bases in between. Germline V gene data show CDR1 as SGHDT and CDR2 as YYEEEE. CDR3 protein: CASSFFNSDSNQPQHF. The CDR3 DNA follows: TGTGCCAGCAGCTTCTTCAACAGTGATAGCAATCAGCCCCAGCATTTT.

This clonotype came up many times. The chain is built from TRBV12-3 or TRBV12-4 and TRBJ1-1; D not certain. Trimming stripped 6 bases from V and 3 bases from J, with 5 bases between. The length of the CDR3 is 11 residues. CDR3 sequence reads: CASRRDTEAFF. In nucleotides, the CDR3 is TGTGCCAGCAGAAGAGACACTGAAGCTTTCTTT.

The chain is built from TRBV18 and TRBJ2-5; D gene ambiguous. The CDR3 spans 11 residues. The V end lost 5 bases, the J end lost 1 base, and 2 bases lay between the germline ends. CDR1 is KGHSH and CDR2 is LQKENI in the germline V gene. This CDR3 is CASSVQETQYF. The CDR3 region has the DNA TGTGCCAGCTCAGTCCAAGAGACCCAGTACTTC.